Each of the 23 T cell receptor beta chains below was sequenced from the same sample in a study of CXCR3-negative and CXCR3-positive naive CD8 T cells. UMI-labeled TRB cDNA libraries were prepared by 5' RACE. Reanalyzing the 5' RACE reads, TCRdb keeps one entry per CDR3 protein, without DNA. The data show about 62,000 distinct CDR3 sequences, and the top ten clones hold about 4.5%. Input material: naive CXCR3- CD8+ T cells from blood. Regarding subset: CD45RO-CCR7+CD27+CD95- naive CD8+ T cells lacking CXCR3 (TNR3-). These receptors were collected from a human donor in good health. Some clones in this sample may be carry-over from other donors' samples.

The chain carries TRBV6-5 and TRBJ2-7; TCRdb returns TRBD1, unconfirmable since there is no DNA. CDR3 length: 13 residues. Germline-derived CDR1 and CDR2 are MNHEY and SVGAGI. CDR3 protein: CASSSRTGYEQYF.

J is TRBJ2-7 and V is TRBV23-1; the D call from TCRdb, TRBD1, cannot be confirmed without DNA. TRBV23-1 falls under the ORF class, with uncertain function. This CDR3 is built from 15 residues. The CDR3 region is CASSQSSGTDYEQYF.

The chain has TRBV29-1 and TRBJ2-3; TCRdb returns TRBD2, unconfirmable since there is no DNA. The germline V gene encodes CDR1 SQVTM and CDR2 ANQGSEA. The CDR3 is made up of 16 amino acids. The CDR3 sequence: CSVEDRGLAGVDTQYF.

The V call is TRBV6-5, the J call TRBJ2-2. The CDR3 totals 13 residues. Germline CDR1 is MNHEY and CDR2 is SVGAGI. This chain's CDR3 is CATALGTTGELFF.

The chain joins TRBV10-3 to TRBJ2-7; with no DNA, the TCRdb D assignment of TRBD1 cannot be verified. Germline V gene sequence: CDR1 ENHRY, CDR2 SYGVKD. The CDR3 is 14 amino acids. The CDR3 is CAIRQDRASYEQYF.

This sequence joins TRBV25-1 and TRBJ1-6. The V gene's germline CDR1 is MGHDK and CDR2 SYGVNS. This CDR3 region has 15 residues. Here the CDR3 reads CASRTTEVYNSPLHF.

CDR3 residues: CASSQPGGGWETQYF. This chain links TRBV3-1 with TRBJ2-5; as DNA is missing, the TRBD1 call by TCRdb cannot be tested. Germline CDR1 is LGHDT and CDR2 is YNNKEL (reference sequence). The CDR3 loop spans 15 amino acids.

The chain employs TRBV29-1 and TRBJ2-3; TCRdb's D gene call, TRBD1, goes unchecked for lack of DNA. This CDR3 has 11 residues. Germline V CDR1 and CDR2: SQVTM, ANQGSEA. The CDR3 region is CSVQDTDTQYF.

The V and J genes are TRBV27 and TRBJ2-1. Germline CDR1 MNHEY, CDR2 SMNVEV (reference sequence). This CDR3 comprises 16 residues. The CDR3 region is CASSFTVLSSYNEQFF.

The chain's CDR3 is CSARVPSGRAIEQFF. The chain uses TRBV20-1 and TRBJ2-1; TCRdb outputs TRBD2, but without DNA this stays unchecked. Germline CDR1 DFQATT, CDR2 SNEGSKA (reference sequence). The CDR3 is 15 amino acids.

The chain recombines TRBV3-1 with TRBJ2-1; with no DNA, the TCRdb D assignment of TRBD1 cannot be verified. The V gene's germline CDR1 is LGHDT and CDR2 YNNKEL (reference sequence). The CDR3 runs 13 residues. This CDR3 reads CASSAGTVNEQFF.

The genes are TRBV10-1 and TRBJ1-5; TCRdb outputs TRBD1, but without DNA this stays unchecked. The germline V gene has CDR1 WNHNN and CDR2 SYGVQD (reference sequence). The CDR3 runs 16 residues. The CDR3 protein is CANPKQGRFRYQPQHF.

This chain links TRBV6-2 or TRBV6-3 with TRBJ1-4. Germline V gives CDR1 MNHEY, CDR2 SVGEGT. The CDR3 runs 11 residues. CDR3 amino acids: CASSYSEKLFF.

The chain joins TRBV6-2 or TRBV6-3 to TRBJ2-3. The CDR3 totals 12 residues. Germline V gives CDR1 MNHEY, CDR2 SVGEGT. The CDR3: CASSYPTRLEYF.

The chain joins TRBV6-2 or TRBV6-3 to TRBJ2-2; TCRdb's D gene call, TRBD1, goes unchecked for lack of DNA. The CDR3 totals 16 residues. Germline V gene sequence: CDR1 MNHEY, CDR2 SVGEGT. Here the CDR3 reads CASRPTVGARTGELFF.

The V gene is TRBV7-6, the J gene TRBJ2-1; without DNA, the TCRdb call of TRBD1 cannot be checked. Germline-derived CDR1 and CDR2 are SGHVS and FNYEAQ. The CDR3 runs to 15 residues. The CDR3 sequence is CASSFGTGASFEQFF.

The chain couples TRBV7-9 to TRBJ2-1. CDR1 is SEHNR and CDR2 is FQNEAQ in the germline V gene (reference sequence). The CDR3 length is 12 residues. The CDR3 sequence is CASSLGQNEQFF.

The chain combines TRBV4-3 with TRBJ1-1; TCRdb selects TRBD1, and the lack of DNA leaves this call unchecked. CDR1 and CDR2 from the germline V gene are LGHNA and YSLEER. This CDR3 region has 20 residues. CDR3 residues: CASSQDGWVPQGAPNTEAFF.

The CDR3 is CSARSGRESETQYF. The chain has TRBV20-1 and TRBJ2-5; TCRdb gives TRBD2 as the D gene, but with no DNA this cannot be confirmed. Germline V gene lookup returns CDR1 DFQATT and CDR2 SNEGSKA (reference sequence). CDR3 length: 14 residues.

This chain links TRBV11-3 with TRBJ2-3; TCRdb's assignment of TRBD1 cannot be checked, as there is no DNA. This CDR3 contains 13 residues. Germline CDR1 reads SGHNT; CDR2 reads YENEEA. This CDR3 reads CASSSPLTDTQYF.

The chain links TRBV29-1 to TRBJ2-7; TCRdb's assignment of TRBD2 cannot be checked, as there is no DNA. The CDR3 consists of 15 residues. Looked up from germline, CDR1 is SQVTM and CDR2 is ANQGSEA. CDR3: CSVEGGLGLGYEQYF.

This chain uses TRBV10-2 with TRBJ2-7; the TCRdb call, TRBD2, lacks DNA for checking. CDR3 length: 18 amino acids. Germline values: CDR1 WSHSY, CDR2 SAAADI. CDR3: CASREGLAGEPMYYEQYF.

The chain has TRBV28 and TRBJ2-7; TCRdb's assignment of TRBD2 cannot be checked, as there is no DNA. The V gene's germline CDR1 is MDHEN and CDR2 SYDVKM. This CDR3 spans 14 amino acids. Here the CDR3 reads CASSTLAGDSEQYF.